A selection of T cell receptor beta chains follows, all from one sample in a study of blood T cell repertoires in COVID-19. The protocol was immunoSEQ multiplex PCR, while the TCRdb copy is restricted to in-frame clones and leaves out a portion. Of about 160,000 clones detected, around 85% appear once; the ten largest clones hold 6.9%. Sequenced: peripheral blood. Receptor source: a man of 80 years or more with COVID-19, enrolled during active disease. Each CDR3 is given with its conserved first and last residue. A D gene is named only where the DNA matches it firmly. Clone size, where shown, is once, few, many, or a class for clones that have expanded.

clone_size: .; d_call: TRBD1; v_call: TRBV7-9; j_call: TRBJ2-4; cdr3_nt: TGTGCCAGCAGCTTGGTGGGTAGGGGGCGAAGGGCCAAAAACATTCAGTACTTC; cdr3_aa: CASSLVGRGRRAKNIQYF
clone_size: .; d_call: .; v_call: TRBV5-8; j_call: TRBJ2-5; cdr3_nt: TGTGCCAGCAGCTTGGGATCGACAGGCCTCCCAGAGACCCAGTACTTC; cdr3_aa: CASSLGSTGLPETQYF
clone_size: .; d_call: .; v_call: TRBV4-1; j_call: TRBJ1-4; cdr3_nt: TGCGCCAGCAGCCAACATCAACTCAAGACTAATGAAAAACTGTTTTTT; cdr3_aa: CASSQHQLKTNEKLFF
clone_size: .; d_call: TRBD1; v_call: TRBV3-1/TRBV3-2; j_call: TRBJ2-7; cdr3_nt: TGTGCCAGCAGCACCCCCGGGACAGCCGACTACGAGCAGTACTTC; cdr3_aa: CASSTPGTADYEQYF
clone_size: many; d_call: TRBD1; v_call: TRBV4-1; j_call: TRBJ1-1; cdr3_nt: TGCGCCAGCAGCCTTGAACAGGGGATCGAAGCTTTCTTT; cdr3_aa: CASSLEQGIEAFF
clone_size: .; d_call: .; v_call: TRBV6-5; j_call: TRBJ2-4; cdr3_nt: TGTGCCAGCAGCCCCAGGAGGGGCCGGGGAAACATTCAGTACTTC; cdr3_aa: CASSPRRGRGNIQYF
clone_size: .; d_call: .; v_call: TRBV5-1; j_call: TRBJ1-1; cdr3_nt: TGCGCCAGCAGCCCACAATCTCCGGGCACTGAAGCTTTCTTT; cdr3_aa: CASSPQSPGTEAFF
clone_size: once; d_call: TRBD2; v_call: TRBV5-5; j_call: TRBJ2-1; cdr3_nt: TGTGCCAGCAGCTCCGGGACTAGCGGGGGGAGCTCCTACAATGAGCAGTTCTTC; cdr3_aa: CASSSGTSGGSSYNEQFF
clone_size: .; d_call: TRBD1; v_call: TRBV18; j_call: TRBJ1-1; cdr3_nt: TGTGCCAGCTCACCACCGACAGGGCTAAACACTGAAGCTTTCTTT; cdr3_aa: CASSPPTGLNTEAFF
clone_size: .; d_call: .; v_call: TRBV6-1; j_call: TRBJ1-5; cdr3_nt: TGTGCCAGCAGTGAAGGCGGAGGGCTGCAGCCCCAGCATTTT; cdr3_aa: CASSEGGGLQPQHF
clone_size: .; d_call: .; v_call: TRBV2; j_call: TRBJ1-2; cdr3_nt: TGTGCCAGTCTTAGGAGAGCTAACTATGGCTACACCTTC; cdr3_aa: CASLRRANYGYTF
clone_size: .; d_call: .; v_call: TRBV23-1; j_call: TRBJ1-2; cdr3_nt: TGCGCCAGCAGTCAACCCCCAGATATTTCCCCGCCCCTTGGCTACACCTTC; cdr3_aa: CASSQPPDISPPLGYTF
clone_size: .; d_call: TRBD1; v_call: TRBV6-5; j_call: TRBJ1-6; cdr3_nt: TGTGCCAGCAGTTACCAAGGACAGGGGCCCTCACCCCTCCACTTT; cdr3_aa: CASSYQGQGPSPLHF
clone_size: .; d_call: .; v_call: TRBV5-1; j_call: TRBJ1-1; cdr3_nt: TGCGCCAGCAGGTTACAGGGGAACACTGAAGCTTTCTTT; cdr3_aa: CASRLQGNTEAFF
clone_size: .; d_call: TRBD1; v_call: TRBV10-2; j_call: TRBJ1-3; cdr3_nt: TGCGCCAGCAGTGAGGTATCAGGGGGCACCTCTGGAAACACCATATATTTT; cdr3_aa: CASSEVSGGTSGNTIYF
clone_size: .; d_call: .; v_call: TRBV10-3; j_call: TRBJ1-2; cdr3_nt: TGTGCCATCAGTGTAGGGGATTATGGCTACACCTTC; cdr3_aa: CAISVGDYGYTF
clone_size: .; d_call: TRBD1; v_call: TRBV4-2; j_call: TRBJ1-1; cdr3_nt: TGTGCCAGCAGCCAAGGCTCGGACAGGGCCACTGAAGCTTTCTTT; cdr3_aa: CASSQGSDRATEAFF